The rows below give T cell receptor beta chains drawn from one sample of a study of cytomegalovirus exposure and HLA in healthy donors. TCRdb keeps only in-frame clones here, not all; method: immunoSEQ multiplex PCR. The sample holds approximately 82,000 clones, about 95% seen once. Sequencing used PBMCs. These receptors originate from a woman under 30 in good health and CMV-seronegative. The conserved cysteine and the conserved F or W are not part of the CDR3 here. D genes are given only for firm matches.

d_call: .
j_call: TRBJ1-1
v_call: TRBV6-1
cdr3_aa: ASTRPPGTEAF

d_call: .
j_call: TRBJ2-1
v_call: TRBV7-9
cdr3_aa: ASSLDRIDPNEQF

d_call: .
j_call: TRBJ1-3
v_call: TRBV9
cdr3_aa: ASSVREGRIGNTIY

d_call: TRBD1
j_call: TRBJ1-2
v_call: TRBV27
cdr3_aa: ASSLGGQLYGYT

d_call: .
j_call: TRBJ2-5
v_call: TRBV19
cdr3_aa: ASRTTYRAPGETQY

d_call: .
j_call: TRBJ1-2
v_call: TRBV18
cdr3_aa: ASSPNSDGGYT

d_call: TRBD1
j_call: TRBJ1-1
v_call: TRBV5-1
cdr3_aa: ASSLTTGVVDTEAF

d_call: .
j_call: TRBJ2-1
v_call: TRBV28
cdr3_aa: ASSLRKGSGLYNEQF

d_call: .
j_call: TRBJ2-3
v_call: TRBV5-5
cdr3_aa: ASSLGGTSTDTQY

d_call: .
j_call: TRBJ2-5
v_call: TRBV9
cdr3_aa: ASSVGGTGETQY

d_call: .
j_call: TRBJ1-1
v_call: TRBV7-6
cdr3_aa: ASSLTGNTEAF

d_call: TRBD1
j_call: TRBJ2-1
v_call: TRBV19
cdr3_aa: ASSPGGDYNEQF

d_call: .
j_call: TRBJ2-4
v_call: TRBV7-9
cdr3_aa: ASSGIMAKNIQY

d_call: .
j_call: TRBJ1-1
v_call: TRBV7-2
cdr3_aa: ASSLWRGPQNTEAF

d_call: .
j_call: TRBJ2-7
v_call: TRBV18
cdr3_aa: ASSPKVSGVAEQY

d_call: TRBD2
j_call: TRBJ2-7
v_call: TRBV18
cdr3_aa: ASSTSSGYEQY

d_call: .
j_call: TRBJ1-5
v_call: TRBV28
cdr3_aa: ASSFPSHSNQPQH

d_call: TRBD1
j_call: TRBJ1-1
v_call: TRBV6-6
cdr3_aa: ASSHTGTGNTEAF

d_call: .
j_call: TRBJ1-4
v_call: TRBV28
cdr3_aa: ASKQAGSRNEKLF

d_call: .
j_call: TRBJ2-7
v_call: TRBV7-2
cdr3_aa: ASSAPGLTPGY

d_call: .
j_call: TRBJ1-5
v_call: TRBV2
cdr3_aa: ASSGEGTLLNQPQH

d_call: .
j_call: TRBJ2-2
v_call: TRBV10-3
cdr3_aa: AISVRLEVNTGELF

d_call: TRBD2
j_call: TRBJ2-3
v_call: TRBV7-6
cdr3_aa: ASRPSGGASDTQY

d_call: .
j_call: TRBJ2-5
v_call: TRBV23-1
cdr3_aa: ASSRGETQY

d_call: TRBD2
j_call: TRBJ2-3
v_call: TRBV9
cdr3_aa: ASSGPGLDFDTQY

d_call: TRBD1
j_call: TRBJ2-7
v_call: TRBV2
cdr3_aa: ASSALGTASYEQY

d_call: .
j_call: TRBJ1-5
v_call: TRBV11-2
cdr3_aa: ASSSTRASNQPQH

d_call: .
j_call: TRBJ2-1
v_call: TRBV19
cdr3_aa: ASSKQGSYNEQF

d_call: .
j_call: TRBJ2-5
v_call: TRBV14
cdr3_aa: ASGRRPQETQY

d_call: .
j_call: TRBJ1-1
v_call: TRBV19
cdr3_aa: ATRQGRAMNTEAF

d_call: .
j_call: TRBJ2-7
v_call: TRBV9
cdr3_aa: ASSAGPEGYEQY

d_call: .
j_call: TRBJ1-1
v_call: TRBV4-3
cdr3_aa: ASSQKNRETEAF